One sample yielded the 4 T cell receptor beta chains listed below, sequenced in a study of T cells and Merkel cell carcinoma outcomes. The assay was immunoSEQ multiplex PCR, and TCRdb's table has in-frame clones only and misses some. This table holds 12,000 or so clones, nearly 97% found once. Sequencing was performed on tumor tissue from Merkel cell carcinoma. These receptors all stem from a human donor with Merkel cell carcinoma.

The J gene is TRBJ1-2, the V gene TRBV6-6, with D perhaps TRBD1 (5 bases). V was shortened by 7 bases and J by 6 bases, with 18 bases between the two germline ends. CDR1 and CDR2 from the germline V gene are MNHNY and SVGAGI (reference sequence). CDR3 length: 14 amino acids. CDR3 bases: TGTGCCAGCACTAGGGAATGGGGGGTTGATGGCTACACCTTC. This codes for CASTREWGVDGYTF.

J is TRBJ2-7 and V is TRBV7-9; 7 bases match TRBD2. Trimming cost V 6 bases and J 2 bases; bases outside gene matches: 4. The CDR3 spans 13 residues. CDR1 is SEHNR, CDR2 FQNEAQ, per germline (reference sequence). The CDR3 reads CASSFSGAYEQYF. The CDR3 nucleotides read TGTGCCAGCAGTTTCAGCGGGGCCTACGAGCAGTACTTC.

Worth noting for this clone: The sample carries other DNA sequences with the same CDR3. The chain has TRBV6-1 and TRBJ2-7; D gene unclear. The germline V gene encodes CDR1 MNHNS and CDR2 SASEGT. With 9 bases removed from V and 2 bases from J, the gap between germline ends came to 11 bases. This CDR3 has 12 residues. In DNA form, the CDR3 reads TGTGCCAGTAGAACGCACCCCTACGAGCAGTACTTC. It specifies CASRTHPYEQYF.

This clone was observed a single time. The chain recombines TRBV12-1 with TRBJ1-2; TRBD1, as called in the table, went unchecked against the DNA. TRBV12-1 is recorded as a pseudogene. This CDR3 is built from 16 residues. CDR3 protein: CASSWDRVQGNYGYTF. DNA of the CDR3: TGTGCCAGCAGCTGGGACAGGGTCCAGGGGAACTATGGCTACACCTTC.